Each of the 30 T cell receptor beta chains below was sequenced from the same sample in a study of blood T cell repertoires in COVID-19. Here immunoSEQ multiplex PCR was the method, and the copy in TCRdb shows in-frame clones only, minus some. Altogether hundreds of thousands of clones are present, about four fifths being singletons, with the ten largest covering 2% to 3%. Material for sequencing was peripheral blood. The receptor source for this set is a woman between 40 and 50 years old with active or convalescent COVID-19.

This chain connects TRBV7-9 to TRBJ2-7; TRBD2 agrees at 9 bases. The CDR3 is 15 amino acids. The germline V gene encodes CDR1 SEHNR and CDR2 FQNEAQ (reference sequence). With V trimmed by 1 base and J by 7 bases, 8 bases remained unmatched. The CDR3 nucleotides read TGTGCCAGCAGCTTAGGACTAGCGGCCTCGAGGGAGCAGTACTTC. This sequence encodes CASSLGLAASREQYF.

The V and J genes are TRBV7-8 and TRBJ2-1; D gene ambiguous. The CDR3 loop spans 15 amino acids. Per the germline V gene, CDR1 is SGHVS and CDR2 is FQNEAQ. Trimming cost V 2 bases and J 0 bases, with 8 bases left between them. CDR3 DNA sequence: TGTGCCAGCAGCTTAAGAAGAGTCTCCTACAATGAGCAGTTCTTC. Its translation: CASSLRRVSYNEQFF. The whole variable domain, remainder taken from reference TRBV7-8 and TRBJ2-1, is GAGVSQSPRYKVAKRGQDVALRCDPISGHVSLFWYQQALGQGPEFLTYFQNEAQLDKSGLPSDRFFAERPEGSVSTLKIQRTQQEDSAVYLCASSLRRVSYNEQFFGPGTRLTVL.

The chain links TRBV5-5 to TRBJ2-7, with 9 positions matching TRBD2. The junction had 11 bases not matched to a gene; V was cut back by 1 base and J by 3 bases. The V gene's germline CDR1 is SGHKS and CDR2 YYEKEE (reference sequence). This CDR3 contains 17 residues. Written as DNA, the CDR3 is TGTGCCAGCAGCTTGTCCCGCTTAGCGGGGGTTAGCTACGAGCAGTACTTC. Translated: CASSLSRLAGVSYEQYF.

The chain links TRBV21-1 to TRBJ1-1; TRBD1, as called in the table, went unchecked against the DNA. TRBV21-1 is given as a pseudogene. The CDR3 spans 15 residues. The CDR3 region is CASSKSGAENTEAFF. The CDR3 coding sequence is TGTGCCAGCAGCAAATCAGGGGCCGAGAACACTGAAGCTTTCTTT.

The chain recombines TRBV19 with TRBJ2-3, with a tentative D call TRBD1 (6 bases). The V gene's germline CDR1 is LNHDA and CDR2 SQIVND (reference sequence). Trimming took off 6 bases at V and 0 bases at J, with 10 bases between the two ends. The CDR3 consists of 14 residues. The CDR3, as DNA: TGTGCCAGTAGGGACAGTGCTAGCACAGATACGCAGTATTTT. Translating gives CASRDSASTDTQYF.

The chain recombines TRBV7-3 with TRBJ2-7; D gene uncertain. Germline CDR1 SGHTA, CDR2 FQGTGA. Deletions cut 1 base from V and 2 bases from J, with 6 bases between. CDR3 length: 13 residues. The CDR3 DNA reads TGTGCCAGCAGCTTAAAACTCACCTACGAGCAGTACTTC. The encoded protein is CASSLKLTYEQYF.

This clone was found once. The chain joins TRBV18 to TRBJ1-1, with TRBD1 matching 9 bases. This CDR3 is 13 amino acids long. Trimming took 6 bases from V and 6 from J; bases not matched to a gene: 5. Germline V gene data show CDR1 as KGHSH and CDR2 as LQKENI. The CDR3: CASSRDREAEAFF. The CDR3 DNA follows: TGTGCCAGCTCGCGGGACAGGGAGGCTGAAGCTTTCTTT.

V usage is TRBV7-2 and J usage is TRBJ2-7; 9 nucleotides match TRBD2. Germline trimming cut 1 base from V and 2 bases from J; bases unmatched to any gene: 3. CDR1 is SGHTA and CDR2 is FQGNSA in the germline V gene. The CDR3 extends over 15 amino acids. The CDR3, as DNA: TGTGCCAGCAGCTTAGTGGCGGGGGGGCCCTACGAGCAGTACTTC. Translation: CASSLVAGGPYEQYF.

Notes on this clone: Other DNA sequences in this sample translate to the same CDR3. V and J are TRBV6-5 and TRBJ1-5; possibly TRBD1 for D (5 bases). V lost 9 bases and J 0 bases, leaving 15 bases between the germline ends. Germline lookup yields CDR1 MNHEY and CDR2 SVGAGI. The CDR3 consists of 15 residues. The chain's CDR3 is CASRPRVYSNQPQHF. CDR3 DNA sequence: TGTGCCAGTCGGCCCAGGGTATATAGCAATCAGCCCCAGCATTTT.

The table lists this clone with a count of one. This chain joins TRBV25-1 and TRBJ2-1; 13 nucleotides agree with TRBD2. Unmatched junction bases numbered 3, after V lost 4 bases and J lost 3 bases. The CDR3 contains 16 residues. Germline assignment: CDR1 MGHDK and CDR2 SYGVNS. The CDR3 spells CASSGGLAGVYNEQFF. The CDR3 bases are TGTGCCAGCAGTGGTGGACTAGCGGGGGTCTACAATGAGCAGTTCTTC.

This chain links TRBV30 with TRBJ1-6, with D unresolved. V dropped 4 bases and J dropped 11 bases, with 18 bases sitting between them. Germline CDR1 reads GTSNPN; CDR2 reads SVGIG (reference sequence). The CDR3 has 14 amino acids. The CDR3 region is CAWNGELSITPLHF. The CDR3 DNA reads TGTGCCTGGAATGGGGAGTTATCAATTACACCCCTCCACTTT.

The chain recombines TRBV7-9 with TRBJ2-2; 11 nucleotides line up with TRBD1. The J segment lost 3 bases and the V segment lost 3 bases, leaving 3 bases of the junction unmatched. Germline CDR1 is SEHNR and CDR2 is FQNEAQ (reference sequence). CDR3 length equals 16 residues. The CDR3 sequence: CASSFWTGGDTGELFF. The CDR3 DNA reads as TGTGCCAGCAGCTTCTGGACAGGGGGCGACACCGGGGAGCTGTTTTTT. The entire variable domain, with the rest obtained from reference TRBV7-9 and TRBJ2-2, is as follows: DTGVSQNPRHKITKRGQNVTFRCDPISEHNRLYWYRQTLGQGPEFLTYFQNEAQLEKSRLLSDRFSAERPKGSFSTLEIQRTEQGDSAMYLCASSFWTGGDTGELFFGEGSRLTVL.

CDR3 protein: CSVQTGDDGYTF. Here the CDR3 DNA reads TGCAGCGTACAGACAGGGGATGATGGCTACACCTTC. The rearrangement joins TRBV29-1 to TRBJ1-2, with 8 bases lining up with TRBD1. CDR1 SQVTM and CDR2 ANQGSEA come from the germline V gene. The CDR3 spans 12 residues. The V and J ends lost 6 bases and 6 bases, in that order; junction bases with no gene match: 6.

This rearrangement joins TRBV18 to TRBJ2-1, with D perhaps TRBD1 (6 bases). Trimming stripped 3 bases from V and 6 bases from J, with 15 bases between. Per germline, CDR1 KGHSH and CDR2 LQKENI. The CDR3 totals 15 residues. The CDR3 sequence is CASSPLPTGFNEQFF. DNA of the CDR3: TGTGCCAGCTCACCGCTCCCCACAGGGTTCAATGAGCAGTTCTTC.

The V and J genes are TRBV15 and TRBJ2-2, with D unresolved. V dropped 1 base and J dropped 5 bases, with 8 bases sitting between them. Germline CDR1 reads LNHNV; CDR2 reads YYDKDF (reference sequence). This CDR3 contains 14 residues. CDR3 in DNA: TGTGCCACCAGCAGAGCCCCAGTAACCGGGGAGCTGTTTTTT. Its protein product is CATSRAPVTGELFF.

The V and J genes are TRBV24-1 and TRBJ1-2, with D maybe TRBD1 (5 bases). The CDR3 has 15 amino acids. With 3 bases removed from V and 2 bases from J, the gap between germline ends came to 12 bases. Per the germline V gene, CDR1 is KGHDR and CDR2 is SFDVKD. CDR3 region: CATSDGAGWNYGYTF. The CDR3 bases are TGTGCCACCAGTGATGGGGCAGGATGGAACTATGGCTACACCTTC.

This clone was recorded only once. The V gene is TRBV19, the J gene TRBJ2-2, with TRBD1 identical over 10 bases. The CDR3 is made up of 14 amino acids. Germline loops: CDR1 LNHDA, CDR2 SQIVND (reference sequence). V lost 6 bases, J lost 4 bases, and 2 bases stayed unmatched. The CDR3 region is CASRDRGLTGELFF. CDR3 DNA: TGTGCCAGTAGAGACAGGGGGCTCACCGGGGAGCTGTTTTTT.

This clone was seen a single time. V usage is TRBV4-1 and J usage is TRBJ2-5; the match to TRBD1 covers 8 bases. V shed 6 bases and J 0 bases; nucleotides not matched to a gene: 15. The CDR3 runs 18 residues. Germline V gene lookup returns CDR1 MGHRA and CDR2 YSYEKL. The CDR3 nucleotides read TGCGCCAGCAGTAATCTTAGATTTACACAGGGGGACCAAGAGACCCAGTACTTC. Protein sequence: CASSNLRFTQGDQETQYF.

The chain couples TRBV7-3 to TRBJ2-5; 9 bases match TRBD1. There are 18 residues in the CDR3. Germline V lookup: CDR1 SGHTA, CDR2 FQGTGA. The junction had 25 bases not matched to a gene; V was cut back by 5 bases and J by 12 bases. This CDR3 is CASSPNRDRALYIGPKYF. CDR3 in DNA: TGTGCCAGCAGCCCTAACCGGGACAGGGCTTTGTACATTGGGCCGAAGTACTTC.

The chain recombines TRBV9 with TRBJ1-2, with 11 bases identical to TRBD1. The CDR3 covers 18 residues. Trimming cost V 4 bases and J 3 bases; bases outside gene matches: 14. Germline lookup yields CDR1 SGDLS and CDR2 YYNGEE. Here the CDR3 DNA reads TGTGCCAGCAGCCCCCACTCCGGACAGGGGGCGATTCACTATGGCTACACCTTC. Protein: CASSPHSGQGAIHYGYTF.

This rearrangement joins TRBV18 to TRBJ2-7; the D gene is possibly TRBD1 (5 bases). Germline assignment: CDR1 KGHSH and CDR2 LQKENI. The CDR3 covers 14 residues. Between the trimmed V and J ends, which lost 2 bases and 5 bases, there was a span of 13 bases. CDR3 protein: CASSPSITGHEQYF. CDR3 nucleotides: TGTGCCAGCTCACCATCAATAACAGGCCACGAGCAGTACTTC.

This clone was seen just once. The V call is TRBV15, the J call TRBJ1-4; TRBD1 is a possible D gene (5 bases). This CDR3 spans 15 amino acids. V dropped 1 base and J dropped 7 bases, with 13 bases sitting between them. Germline V gene lookup returns CDR1 LNHNV and CDR2 YYDKDF (reference sequence). CDR3 loop: CATSRGAGGGEKLFF. For the CDR3, the DNA is TGTGCCACCAGCAGAGGAGCGGGGGGGGGTGAAAAACTGTTTTTT.

The rearrangement links TRBV5-1 to TRBJ1-5; the D is unclear. Between the trimmed V and J ends, which lost 0 bases and 0 bases, there was a span of 7 bases. This CDR3 has 15 amino acids. Germline assignment: CDR1 SGHRS and CDR2 YFSETQ. The CDR3 spells CASSLEADSNQPQHF. The CDR3 DNA is TGCGCCAGCAGCTTGGAAGCTGATAGCAATCAGCCCCAGCATTTT.

In its sample, this clone was seen once. This rearrangement joins TRBV10-3 to TRBJ2-1; 8 nucleotides align to TRBD2. This CDR3 is built from 17 residues. Germline CDR1 and CDR2: ENHRY and SYGVKD. V lost 0 bases and J lost 5; bases outside the gene matches: 9. The CDR3 nucleotides are TGTGCCATCAGTGAGTCGACCGGACTAGCTACGGACAATGAGCAGTTCTTC. It translates to CAISESTGLATDNEQFF.

This clone was detected a few times. This rearrangement joins TRBV11-2 to TRBJ2-3, with 8 bases that match TRBD1. The trim removed 5 bases at V and 3 bases at J, leaving 13 bases unmatched. Germline V gene lookup returns CDR1 SGHAT and CDR2 FQNNGV. The CDR3 runs to 17 residues. The CDR3 spells CASSTWTGTGTTDTQYF. CDR3 bases: TGTGCCAGCAGCACCTGGACAGGGACCGGGACGACAGATACGCAGTATTTT.

The rearrangement links TRBV5-1 to TRBJ2-7, with 7 bases fitting TRBD2. This CDR3 is 15 amino acids long. From germline, CDR1 is SGHRS and CDR2 YFSETQ. The V gene end was trimmed by 0 bases and the J gene end by 6 bases; junction bases not matched to a gene: 9. CDR3 coding DNA: TGCGCCAGCAGCTTGGAGACACTAGGCGGGAGCGAGCAGTACTTC. It is translated as CASSLETLGGSEQYF. Together with reference TRBV5-1 and TRBJ2-7, the CDR3 gives the full variable domain: KAGVTQTPRYLIKTRGQQVTLSCSPISGHRSVSWYQQTPGQGLQFLFEYFSETQRNKGNFPGRFSGRQFSNSRSEMNVSTLELGDSALYLCASSLETLGGSEQYFGPGTRLTVT.

The chain recombines TRBV27 with TRBJ1-2; 9 bases map to TRBD1. The CDR3 runs to 14 residues. J gave up 5 bases and V 4 bases, and 5 bases lay outside the gene matches. Germline assignment: CDR1 MNHEY and CDR2 SMNVEV (reference sequence). As DNA, the CDR3 is TGTGCCAGCAGTTCCCGGGACAGGGCATATGGCTACACCTTC. It codes for CASSSRDRAYGYTF.

This chain links TRBV6-5 with TRBJ1-1; the D is unclear. The germline V gene has CDR1 MNHEY and CDR2 SVGAGI. The CDR3 extends over 15 amino acids. V lost 7 bases to trimming and J lost 5 bases, with 20 bases between them. CDR3 in DNA: TGTGCCAGCACGACCCCCCCCGGGGTTGAAACTGAAGCTTTCTTT. This encodes CASTTPPGVETEAFF.

This clone was counted many times. The V gene is TRBV5-1, the J gene TRBJ2-7, with 9 positions matching TRBD1. Per the germline V gene, CDR1 is SGHRS and CDR2 is YFSETQ. V lost 4 bases, J lost 6 bases, and 8 bases stayed unmatched. The CDR3 consists of 14 residues. As DNA, the CDR3 is TGCGCCAGCAGCCACCCGGGACAGGGAGTCGAGCAGTACTTC. This translates into CASSHPGQGVEQYF. The full variable domain, with the rest looked up from reference TRBV5-1 and TRBJ2-7, is KAGVTQTPRYLIKTRGQQVTLSCSPISGHRSVSWYQQTPGQGLQFLFEYFSETQRNKGNFPGRFSGRQFSNSRSEMNVSTLELGDSALYLCASSHPGQGVEQYFGPGTRLTVT.

V and J are TRBV13 and TRBJ1-2; D remains unclear. The ends were cut back, 5 bases at V and 0 bases at J, with 13 bases in the middle. Germline CDR1 PRHDT, CDR2 FYEKMQ (reference sequence). The CDR3 length is 15 residues. This CDR3 is CASSKGRTTNYGYTF. The CDR3 DNA reads as TGTGCCAGCAGCAAAGGGCGGACTACTAACTATGGCTACACCTTC.